A selection of T cell receptor beta chains follows, all from one sample in a study of spatial heterogeneity in lung cancer. TCRdb recomputed calls from the 5' RACE reads with MiXCR, one row per CDR3 protein. The table lists over 45,000 distinct CDR3 sequences, roughly 5.2% of them singletons. This material consisted of PBMCs, taken at surgery. The receptors come from a male donor with early-stage non-small cell lung cancer. CDR3s include the opening cysteine and the closing phenylalanine or tryptophan. The D gene is left open where the match is weak. Some rows mark clone size as missing; the rest say once, few, many or name a class of expanded clone.

>TRBV18|TRBJ1-6|many|.
CASSPEAEGSPLHF
TGTGCCAGCTCACCGGAGGCGGAGGGGTCACCCCTCCACTTT
>TRBV7-9|TRBJ2-7|many|.
CASSLGADSYEQYF
TGTGCCAGCAGCTTAGGCGCAGACTCCTACGAGCAGTACTTC
>TRBV29-1|TRBJ1-1|.|TRBD1
CSASTGGNTEAFF
TGCAGCGCTTCGACAGGGGGCAACACTGAAGCTTTCTTT
>TRBV5-5|TRBJ2-2|.|TRBD2
CASSRGLAGGPGTGELFF
TGTGCCAGCAGCAGGGGACTAGCGGGAGGGCCTGGCACCGGGGAGCTGTTTTTT
>TRBV10-3|TRBJ1-1|.|.
CAISESGGNTEAFF
TGTGCCATCAGTGAGTCAGGCGGGAACACTGAAGCTTTCTTT
>TRBV20-1|TRBJ1-6|once|.
CSARGRGESPLHF
TGCAGTGCTAGAGGTCGAGGGGAATCACCCCTCCACTTT
>TRBV12-3/TRBV12-4|TRBJ1-4|many|.
CASRESTNEKLFF
TGTGCCAGCCGGGAGTCAACTAATGAAAAACTGTTTTTT
>TRBV7-9|TRBJ1-4|.|.
CASSLGGANEKLFF
TGTGCCAGCAGCTTAGGTGGGGCTAATGAAAAACTGTTTTTT
>TRBV28|TRBJ2-7|many|TRBD2
CASKGFSSGTKQYF
TGTGCCAGCAAGGGTTTTTCTAGCGGGACTAAGCAGTACTTC
>TRBV7-8|TRBJ2-3|many|TRBD2
CASSLGLATDTQYF
TGTGCCAGCAGCCTGGGACTAGCTACAGATACGCAGTATTTT
>TRBV6-5|TRBJ2-2|many|.
CASGRQPRSLGTGELFF
TGTGCCAGCGGTCGACAGCCCCGAAGTCTGGGCACCGGGGAGCTGTTTTTT
>TRBV11-2|TRBJ2-1|many|TRBD2
CASRFKGSGKAEQFF
TGTGCCAGCCGCTTTAAGGGTAGCGGGAAAGCTGAGCAGTTCTTC
>TRBV2|TRBJ1-3|many|.
CASSWTGENTIYF
TGTGCCAGCAGCTGGACGGGCGAAAACACCATATATTTT
>TRBV7-2|TRBJ2-7|many|TRBD1
CASSPWDSYEQYF
TGTGCCAGCAGCCCTTGGGACAGCTACGAGCAGTACTTC
>TRBV11-1|TRBJ2-3|many|TRBD2
CASSLFGGRGRYF
TGTGCCAGCAGCTTATTTGGCGGGAGGGGCCGGTATTTT
>TRBV19|TRBJ2-3|many|.
CASSMRGDTQYF
TGTGCCAGTAGTATGAGGGGAGATACGCAGTATTTT
>TRBV29-1|TRBJ1-1|many|.
CSVGGDTEAFF
TGCAGCGTTGGAGGTGACACTGAAGCTTTCTTT
>TRBV21-1|TRBJ2-3|many|.
CASSNSAGGPVDTQYF
TGTGCCAGCAGCAATTCAGCGGGAGGGCCGGTGGATACGCAGTATTTT
>TRBV15|TRBJ2-6|many|TRBD1
CATSVDRVRANVLTF
TGTGCCACCAGCGTTGACAGGGTCAGGGCCAACGTCCTGACTTTC
>TRBV9|TRBJ2-5|few|TRBD1
CASSPQTGLGSETQYF
TGTGCCAGCAGCCCCCAGACAGGGCTGGGATCGGAGACCCAGTACTTC
>TRBV2|TRBJ2-7|many|TRBD1
CASSEGTGGWRFSYEQYF
TGTGCCAGCAGTGAAGGGACAGGGGGGTGGAGGTTCTCCTACGAGCAGTACTTC
>TRBV5-5|TRBJ2-6|many|.
CASNPLAGANVLTF
TGTGCCAGCAACCCCCTGGCCGGGGCCAACGTCCTGACTTTC
>TRBV13|TRBJ2-1|many|TRBD2
CASSRTRMDEQFF
TGTGCCAGCAGCCGGACTAGAATGGATGAGCAGTTCTTC
>TRBV7-9|TRBJ1-2|many|.
CASSAPGRFYGYTF
TGTGCCAGCAGCGCCCCCGGACGGTTTTATGGCTACACCTTC
>TRBV7-2|TRBJ2-2|many|.
CASSRMRNGELFF
TGTGCCAGCAGCCGGATGAGAAACGGGGAGCTGTTTTTT
>TRBV28|TRBJ2-5|many|.
CASSPKAPGQETQYF
TGTGCCAGCAGTCCTAAGGCCCCCGGCCAAGAGACCCAGTACTTC